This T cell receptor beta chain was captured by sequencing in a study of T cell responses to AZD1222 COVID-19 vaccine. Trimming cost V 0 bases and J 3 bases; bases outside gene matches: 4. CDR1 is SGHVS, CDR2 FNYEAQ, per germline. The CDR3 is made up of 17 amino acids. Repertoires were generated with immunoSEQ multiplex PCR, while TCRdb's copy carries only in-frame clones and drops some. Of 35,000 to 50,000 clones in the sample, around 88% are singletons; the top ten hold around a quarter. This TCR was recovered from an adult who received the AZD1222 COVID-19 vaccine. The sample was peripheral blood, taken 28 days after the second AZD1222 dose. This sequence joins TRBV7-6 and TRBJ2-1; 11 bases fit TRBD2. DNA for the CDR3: TGTGCCAGCAGCTTAGCGTCAACTAGCGGGAGCTACAATGAGCAGTTCTTC. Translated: CASSLASTSGSYNEQFF.